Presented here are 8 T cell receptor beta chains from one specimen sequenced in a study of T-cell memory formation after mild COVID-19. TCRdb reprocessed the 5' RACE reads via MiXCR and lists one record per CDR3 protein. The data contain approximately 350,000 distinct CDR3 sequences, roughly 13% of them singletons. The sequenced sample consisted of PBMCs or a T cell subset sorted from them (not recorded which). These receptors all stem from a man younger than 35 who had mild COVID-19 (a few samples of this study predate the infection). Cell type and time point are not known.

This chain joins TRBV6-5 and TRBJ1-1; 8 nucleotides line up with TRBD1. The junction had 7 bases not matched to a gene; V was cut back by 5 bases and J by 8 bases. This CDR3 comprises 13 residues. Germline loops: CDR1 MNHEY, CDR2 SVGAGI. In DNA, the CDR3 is TGTGCCAGCAGTAGTCCCGGGGACAGGGAAGCTTTCTTT. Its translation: CASSSPGDREAFF.

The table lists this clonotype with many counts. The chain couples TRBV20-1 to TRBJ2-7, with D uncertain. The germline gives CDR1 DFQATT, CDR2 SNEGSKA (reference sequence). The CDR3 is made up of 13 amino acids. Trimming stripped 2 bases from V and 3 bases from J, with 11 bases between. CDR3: CSARSVLSYEQYF. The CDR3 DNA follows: TGCAGTGCTAGAAGCGTCCTTAGCTACGAGCAGTACTTC.

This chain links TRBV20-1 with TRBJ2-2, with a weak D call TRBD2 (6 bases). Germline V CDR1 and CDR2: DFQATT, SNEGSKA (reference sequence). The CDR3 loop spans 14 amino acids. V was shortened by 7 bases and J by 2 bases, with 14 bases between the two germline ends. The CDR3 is CSVTGLENTGELFF. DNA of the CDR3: TGCAGTGTTACGGGACTGGAAAACACCGGGGAGCTGTTTTTT.

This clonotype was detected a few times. The CDR3: CASRPSGGGEQFF. The DNA for the CDR3 is TGTGCCAGCAGGCCTAGCGGGGGCGGGGAGCAGTTCTTC. This chain connects TRBV12-3 or TRBV12-4 to TRBJ2-1; 10 positions agree with TRBD2. Trimming removed 6 bases from V and 10 bases from J; junction bases left unmatched: 6. This CDR3 is built from 13 residues.

The CDR3 sequence is CASSFTIQETQYF. CDR3 in DNA: TGTGCCAGCAGCTTTACAATTCAAGAGACCCAGTACTTC. V and J are TRBV7-2 and TRBJ2-5, with unresolved D. V was pared by 3 bases and J by 2 bases, with 7 bases between. This CDR3 contains 13 residues. CDR1 is SGHTA, CDR2 FQGNSA, per germline. Full variable domain (missing parts from reference TRBV7-2 and TRBJ2-5): GAGVSQSPSNKVTEKGKDVELRCDPISGHTALYWYRQSLGQGLEFLIYFQGNSAPDKSGLPSDRFSAERTGGSVSTLTIQRTQQEDSAVYLCASSFTIQETQYFGPGTRLLVL.

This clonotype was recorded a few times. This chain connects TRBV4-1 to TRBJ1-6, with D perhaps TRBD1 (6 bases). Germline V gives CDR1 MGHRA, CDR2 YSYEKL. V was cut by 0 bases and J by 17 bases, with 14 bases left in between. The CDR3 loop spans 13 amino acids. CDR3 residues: CASSQDGTRAVHF. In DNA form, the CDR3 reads TGCGCCAGCAGCCAAGACGGGACACGGGCAGTCCACTTT.

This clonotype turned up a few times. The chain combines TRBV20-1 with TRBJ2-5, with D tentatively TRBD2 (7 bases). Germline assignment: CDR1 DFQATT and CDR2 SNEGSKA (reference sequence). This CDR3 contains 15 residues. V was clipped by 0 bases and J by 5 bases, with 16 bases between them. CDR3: CSARDTRGAGETQYF. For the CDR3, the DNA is TGCAGTGCTAGAGATACCCGGGGGGCCGGGGAGACCCAGTACTTC.

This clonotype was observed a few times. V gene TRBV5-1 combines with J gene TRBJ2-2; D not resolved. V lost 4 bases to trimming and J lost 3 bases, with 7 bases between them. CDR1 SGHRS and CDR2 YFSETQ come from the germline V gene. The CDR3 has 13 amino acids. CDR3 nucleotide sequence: TGCGCCAGCAGCGTGTCCTACACCGGGGAGCTGTTTTTT. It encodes CASSVSYTGELFF.